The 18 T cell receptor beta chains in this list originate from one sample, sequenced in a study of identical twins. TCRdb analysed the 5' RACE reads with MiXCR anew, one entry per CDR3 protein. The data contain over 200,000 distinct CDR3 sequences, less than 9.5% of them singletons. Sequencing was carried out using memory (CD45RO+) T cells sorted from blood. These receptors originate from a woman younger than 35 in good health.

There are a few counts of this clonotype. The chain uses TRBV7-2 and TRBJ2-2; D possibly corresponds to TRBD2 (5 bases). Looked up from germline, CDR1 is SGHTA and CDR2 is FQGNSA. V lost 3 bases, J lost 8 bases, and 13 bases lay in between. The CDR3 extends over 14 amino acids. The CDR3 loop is CASSFHSGWGELFF. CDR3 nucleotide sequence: TGTGCCAGCAGCTTCCATTCGGGATGGGGGGAGCTGTTTTTT.

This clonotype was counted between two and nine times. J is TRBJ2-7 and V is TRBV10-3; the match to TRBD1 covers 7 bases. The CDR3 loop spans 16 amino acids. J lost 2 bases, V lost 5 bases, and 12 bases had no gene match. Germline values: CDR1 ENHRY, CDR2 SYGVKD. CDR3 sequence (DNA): TGTGCCATCAGTAGCGGTCTACAGGGGAATACCTACGAGCAGTACTTC. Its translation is CAISSGLQGNTYEQYF.

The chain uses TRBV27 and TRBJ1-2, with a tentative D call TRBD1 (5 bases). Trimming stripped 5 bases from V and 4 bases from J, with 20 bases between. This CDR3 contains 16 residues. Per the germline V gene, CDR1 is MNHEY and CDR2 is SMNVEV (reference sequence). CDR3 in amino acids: CASSQGVRRALYGYTF. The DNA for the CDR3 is TGTGCCAGCAGTCAAGGGGTGCGGAGAGCTCTCTATGGCTACACCTTC.

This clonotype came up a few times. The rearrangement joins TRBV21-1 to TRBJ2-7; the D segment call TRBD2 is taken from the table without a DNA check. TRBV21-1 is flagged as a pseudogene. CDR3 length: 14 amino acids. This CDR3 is CASSRLAGGYEQYF. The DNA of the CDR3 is TGTGCCAGCAGCAGACTAGCGGGGGGCTACGAGCAGTACTTC.

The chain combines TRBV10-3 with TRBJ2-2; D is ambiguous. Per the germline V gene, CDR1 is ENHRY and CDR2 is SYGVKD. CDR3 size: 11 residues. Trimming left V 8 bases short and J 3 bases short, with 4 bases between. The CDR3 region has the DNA TGTGCCATCGGAGACACCGGGGAGCTGTTTTTT. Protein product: CAIGDTGELFF.

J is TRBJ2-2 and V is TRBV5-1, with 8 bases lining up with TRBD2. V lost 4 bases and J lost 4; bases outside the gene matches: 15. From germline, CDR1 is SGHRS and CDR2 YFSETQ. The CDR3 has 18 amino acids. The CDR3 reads CASSPLFGGGRGTGELFF. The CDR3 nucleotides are TGCGCCAGCAGCCCCCTGTTCGGGGGGGGGCGCGGCACCGGGGAGCTGTTTTTT.

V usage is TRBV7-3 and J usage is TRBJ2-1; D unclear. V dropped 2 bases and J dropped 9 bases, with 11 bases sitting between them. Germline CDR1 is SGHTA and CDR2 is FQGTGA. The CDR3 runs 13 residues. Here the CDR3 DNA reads TGTGCCAGCAGCTTATCTTCGGGCTTTGAGCAGTTCTTC. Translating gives CASSLSSGFEQFF.

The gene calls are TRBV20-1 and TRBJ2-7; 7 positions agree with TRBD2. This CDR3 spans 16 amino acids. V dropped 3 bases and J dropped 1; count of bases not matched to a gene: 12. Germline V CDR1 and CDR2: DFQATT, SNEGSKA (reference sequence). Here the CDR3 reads CSARDISSGSSYEQYF. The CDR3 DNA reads TGCAGTGCTAGGGACATTTCTAGCGGATCTTCCTACGAGCAGTACTTC.

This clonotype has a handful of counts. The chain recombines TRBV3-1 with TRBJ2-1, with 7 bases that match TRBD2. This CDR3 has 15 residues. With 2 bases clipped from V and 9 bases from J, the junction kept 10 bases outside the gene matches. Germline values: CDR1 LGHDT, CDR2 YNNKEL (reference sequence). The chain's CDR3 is CASSQWEGWFREQFF. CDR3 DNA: TGTGCCAGCAGCCAATGGGAGGGCTGGTTCCGTGAGCAGTTCTTC.

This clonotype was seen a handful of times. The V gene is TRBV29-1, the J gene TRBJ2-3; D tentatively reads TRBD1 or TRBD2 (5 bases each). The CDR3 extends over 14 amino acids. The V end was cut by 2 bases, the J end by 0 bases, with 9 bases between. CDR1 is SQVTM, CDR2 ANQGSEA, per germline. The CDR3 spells CSVERGRSTDTQYF. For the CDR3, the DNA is TGCAGCGTTGAACGGGGCAGAAGCACAGATACGCAGTATTTT.

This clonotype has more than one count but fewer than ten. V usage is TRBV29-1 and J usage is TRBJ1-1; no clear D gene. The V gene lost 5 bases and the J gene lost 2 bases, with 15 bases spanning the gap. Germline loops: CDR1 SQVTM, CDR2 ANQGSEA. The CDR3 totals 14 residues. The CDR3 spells CSVTFTAVNTEAFF. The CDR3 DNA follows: TGCAGCGTTACGTTTACAGCGGTAAACACTGAAGCTTTCTTT. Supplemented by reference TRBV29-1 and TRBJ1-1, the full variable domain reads SAVISQKPSRDICQRGTSLTIQCQVDSQVTMMFWYRQQPGQSLTLIATANQGSEATYESGFVIDKFPISRPNLTFSTLTVSNMSPEDSSIYLCSVTFTAVNTEAFFGQGTRLTVV.

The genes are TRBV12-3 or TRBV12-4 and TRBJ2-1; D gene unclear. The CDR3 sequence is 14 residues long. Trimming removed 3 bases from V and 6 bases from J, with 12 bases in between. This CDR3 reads CASSFITGLNEQFF. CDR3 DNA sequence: TGTGCCAGCAGTTTTATCACGGGCCTCAATGAGCAGTTCTTC.

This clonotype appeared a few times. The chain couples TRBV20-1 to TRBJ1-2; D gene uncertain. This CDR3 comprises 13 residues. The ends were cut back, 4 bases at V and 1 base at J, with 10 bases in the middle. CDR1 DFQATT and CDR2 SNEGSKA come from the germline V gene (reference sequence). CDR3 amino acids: CSAKVSNNYGYTF. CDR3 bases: TGCAGTGCTAAAGTTTCTAATAACTATGGCTACACCTTC.

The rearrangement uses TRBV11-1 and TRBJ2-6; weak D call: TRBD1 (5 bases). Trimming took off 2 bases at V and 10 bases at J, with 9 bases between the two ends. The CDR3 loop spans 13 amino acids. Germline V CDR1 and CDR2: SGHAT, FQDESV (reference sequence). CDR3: CASSLSQGNVLTF. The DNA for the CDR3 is TGTGCCAGCAGCTTAAGCCAGGGAAACGTCCTGACTTTC.

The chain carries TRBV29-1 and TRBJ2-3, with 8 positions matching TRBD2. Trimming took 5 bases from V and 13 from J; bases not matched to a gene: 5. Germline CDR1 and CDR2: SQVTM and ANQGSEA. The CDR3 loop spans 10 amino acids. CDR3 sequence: CSVIAGWEYF. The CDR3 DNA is TGCAGCGTTATAGCGGGATGGGAGTATTTT.

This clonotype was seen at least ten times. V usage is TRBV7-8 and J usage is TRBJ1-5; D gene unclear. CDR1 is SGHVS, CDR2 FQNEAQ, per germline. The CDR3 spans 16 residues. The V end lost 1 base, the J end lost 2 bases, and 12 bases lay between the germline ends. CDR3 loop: CASSLGSGRRNQPQHF. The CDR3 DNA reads TGTGCCAGCAGCTTAGGGAGCGGCAGACGCAATCAGCCCCAGCATTTT.

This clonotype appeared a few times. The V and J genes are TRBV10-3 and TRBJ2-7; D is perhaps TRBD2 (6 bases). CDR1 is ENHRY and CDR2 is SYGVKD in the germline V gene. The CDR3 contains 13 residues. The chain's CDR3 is CALSRDPGVEQYF. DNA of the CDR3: TGTGCACTATCACGGGACCCGGGGGTCGAGCAGTACTTC.

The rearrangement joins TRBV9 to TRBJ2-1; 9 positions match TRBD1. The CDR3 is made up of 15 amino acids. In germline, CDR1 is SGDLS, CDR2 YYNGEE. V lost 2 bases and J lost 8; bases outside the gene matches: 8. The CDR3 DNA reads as TGTGCCAGCAGCGTTGGGACAGGGTTCGTCCATGAGCAGTTCTTC. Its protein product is CASSVGTGFVHEQFF.